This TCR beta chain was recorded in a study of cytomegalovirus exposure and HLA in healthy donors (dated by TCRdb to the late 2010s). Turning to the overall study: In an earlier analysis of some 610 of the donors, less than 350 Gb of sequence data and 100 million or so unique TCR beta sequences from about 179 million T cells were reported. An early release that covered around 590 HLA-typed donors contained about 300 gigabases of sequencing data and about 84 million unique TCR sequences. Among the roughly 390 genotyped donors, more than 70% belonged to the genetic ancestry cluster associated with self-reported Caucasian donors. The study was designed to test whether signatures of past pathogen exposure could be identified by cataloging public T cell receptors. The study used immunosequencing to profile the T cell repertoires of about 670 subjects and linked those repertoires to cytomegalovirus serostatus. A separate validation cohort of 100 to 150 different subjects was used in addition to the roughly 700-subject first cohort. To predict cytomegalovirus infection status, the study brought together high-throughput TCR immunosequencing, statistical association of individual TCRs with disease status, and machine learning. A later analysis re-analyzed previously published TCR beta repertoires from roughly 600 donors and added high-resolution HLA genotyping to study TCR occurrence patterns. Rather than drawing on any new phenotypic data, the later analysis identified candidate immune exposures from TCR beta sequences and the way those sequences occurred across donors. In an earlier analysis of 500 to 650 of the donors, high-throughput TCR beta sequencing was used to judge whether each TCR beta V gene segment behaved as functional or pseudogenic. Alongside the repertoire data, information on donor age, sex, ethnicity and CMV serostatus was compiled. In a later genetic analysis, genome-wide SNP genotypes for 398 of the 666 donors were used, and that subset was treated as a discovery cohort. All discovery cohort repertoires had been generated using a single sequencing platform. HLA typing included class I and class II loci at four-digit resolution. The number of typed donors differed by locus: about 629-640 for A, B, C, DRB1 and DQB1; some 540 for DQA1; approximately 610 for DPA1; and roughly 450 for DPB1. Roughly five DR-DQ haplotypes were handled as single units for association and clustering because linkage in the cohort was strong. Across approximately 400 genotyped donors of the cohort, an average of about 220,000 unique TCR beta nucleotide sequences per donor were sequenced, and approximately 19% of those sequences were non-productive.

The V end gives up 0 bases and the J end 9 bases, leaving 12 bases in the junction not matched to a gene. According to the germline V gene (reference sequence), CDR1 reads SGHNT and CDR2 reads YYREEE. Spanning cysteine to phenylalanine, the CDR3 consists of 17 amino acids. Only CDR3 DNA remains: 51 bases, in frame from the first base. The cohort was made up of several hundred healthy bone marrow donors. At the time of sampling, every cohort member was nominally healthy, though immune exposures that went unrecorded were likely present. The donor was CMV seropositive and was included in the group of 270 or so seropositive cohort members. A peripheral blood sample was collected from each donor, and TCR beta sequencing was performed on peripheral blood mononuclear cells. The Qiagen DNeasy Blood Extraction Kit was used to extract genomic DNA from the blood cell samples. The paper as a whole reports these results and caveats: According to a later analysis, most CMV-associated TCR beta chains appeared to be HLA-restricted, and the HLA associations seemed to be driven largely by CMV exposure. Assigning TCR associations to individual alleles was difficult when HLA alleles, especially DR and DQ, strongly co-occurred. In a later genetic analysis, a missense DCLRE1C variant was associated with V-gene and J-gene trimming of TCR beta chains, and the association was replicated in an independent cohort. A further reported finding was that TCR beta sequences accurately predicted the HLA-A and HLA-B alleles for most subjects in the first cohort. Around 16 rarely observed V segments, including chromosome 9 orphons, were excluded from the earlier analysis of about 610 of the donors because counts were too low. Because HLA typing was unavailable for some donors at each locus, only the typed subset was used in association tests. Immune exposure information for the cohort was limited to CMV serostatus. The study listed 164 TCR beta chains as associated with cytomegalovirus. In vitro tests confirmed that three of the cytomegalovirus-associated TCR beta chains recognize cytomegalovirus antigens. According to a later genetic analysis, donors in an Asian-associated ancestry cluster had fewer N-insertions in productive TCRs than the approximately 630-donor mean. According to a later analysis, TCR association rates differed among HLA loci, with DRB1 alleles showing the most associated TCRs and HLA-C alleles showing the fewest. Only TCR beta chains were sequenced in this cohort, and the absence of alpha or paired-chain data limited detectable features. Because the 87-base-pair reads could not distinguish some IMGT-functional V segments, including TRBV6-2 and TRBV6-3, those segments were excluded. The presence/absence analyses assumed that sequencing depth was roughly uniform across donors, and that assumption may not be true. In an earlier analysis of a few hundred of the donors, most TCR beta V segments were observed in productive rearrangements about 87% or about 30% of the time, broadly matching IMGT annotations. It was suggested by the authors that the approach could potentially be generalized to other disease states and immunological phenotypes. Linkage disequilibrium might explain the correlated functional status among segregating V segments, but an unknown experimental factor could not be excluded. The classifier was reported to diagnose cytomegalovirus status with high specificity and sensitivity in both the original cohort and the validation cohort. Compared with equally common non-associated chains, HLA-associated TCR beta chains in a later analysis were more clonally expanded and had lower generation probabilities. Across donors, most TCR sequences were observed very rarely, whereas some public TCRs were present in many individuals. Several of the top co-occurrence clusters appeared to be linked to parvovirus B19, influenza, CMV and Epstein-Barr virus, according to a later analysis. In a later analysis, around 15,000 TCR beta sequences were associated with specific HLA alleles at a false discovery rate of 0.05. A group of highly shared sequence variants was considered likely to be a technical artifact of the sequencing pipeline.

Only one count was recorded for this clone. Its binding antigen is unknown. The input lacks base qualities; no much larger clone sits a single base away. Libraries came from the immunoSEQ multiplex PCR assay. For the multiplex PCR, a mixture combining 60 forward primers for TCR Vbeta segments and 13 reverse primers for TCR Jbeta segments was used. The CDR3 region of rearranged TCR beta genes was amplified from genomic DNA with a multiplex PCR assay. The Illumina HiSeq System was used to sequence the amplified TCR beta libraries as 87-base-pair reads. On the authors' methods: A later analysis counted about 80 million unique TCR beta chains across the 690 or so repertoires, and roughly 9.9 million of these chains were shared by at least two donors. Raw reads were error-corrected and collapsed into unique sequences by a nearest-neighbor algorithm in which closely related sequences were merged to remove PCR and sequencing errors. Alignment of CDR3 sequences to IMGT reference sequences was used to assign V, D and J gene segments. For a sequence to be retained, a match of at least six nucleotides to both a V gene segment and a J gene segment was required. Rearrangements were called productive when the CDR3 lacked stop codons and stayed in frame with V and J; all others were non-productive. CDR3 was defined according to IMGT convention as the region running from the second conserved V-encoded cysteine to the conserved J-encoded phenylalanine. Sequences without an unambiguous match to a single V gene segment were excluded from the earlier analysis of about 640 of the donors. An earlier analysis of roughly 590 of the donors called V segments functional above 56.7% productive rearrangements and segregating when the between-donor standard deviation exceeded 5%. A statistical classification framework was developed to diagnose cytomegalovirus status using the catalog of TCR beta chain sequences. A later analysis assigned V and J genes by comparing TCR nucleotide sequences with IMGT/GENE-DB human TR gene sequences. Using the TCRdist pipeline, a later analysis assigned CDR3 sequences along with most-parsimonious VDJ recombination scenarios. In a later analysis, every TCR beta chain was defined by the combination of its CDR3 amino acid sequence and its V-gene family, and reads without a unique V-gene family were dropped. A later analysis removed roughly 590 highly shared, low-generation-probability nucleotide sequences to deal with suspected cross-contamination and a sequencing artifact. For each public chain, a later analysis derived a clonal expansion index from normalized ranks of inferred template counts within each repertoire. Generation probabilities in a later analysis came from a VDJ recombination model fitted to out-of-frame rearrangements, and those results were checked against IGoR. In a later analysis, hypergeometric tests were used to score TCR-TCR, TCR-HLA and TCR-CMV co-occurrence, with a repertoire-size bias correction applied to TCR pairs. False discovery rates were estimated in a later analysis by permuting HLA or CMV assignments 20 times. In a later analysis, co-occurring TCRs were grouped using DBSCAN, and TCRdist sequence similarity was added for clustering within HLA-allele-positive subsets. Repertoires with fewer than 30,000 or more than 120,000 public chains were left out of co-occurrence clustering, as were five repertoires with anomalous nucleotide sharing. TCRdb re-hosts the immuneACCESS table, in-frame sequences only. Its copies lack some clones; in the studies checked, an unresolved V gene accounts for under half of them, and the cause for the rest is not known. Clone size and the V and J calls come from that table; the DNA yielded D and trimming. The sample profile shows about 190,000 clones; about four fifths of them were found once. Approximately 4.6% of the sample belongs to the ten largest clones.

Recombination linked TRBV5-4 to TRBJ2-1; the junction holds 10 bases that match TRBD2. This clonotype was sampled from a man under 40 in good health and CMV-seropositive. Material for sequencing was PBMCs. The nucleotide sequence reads TGTGCCAGCAGCTTGGTGGCTAGCGGGAGTAACCCGGCTGAGCAGTTCTTC. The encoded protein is CASSLVASGSNPAEQFF.